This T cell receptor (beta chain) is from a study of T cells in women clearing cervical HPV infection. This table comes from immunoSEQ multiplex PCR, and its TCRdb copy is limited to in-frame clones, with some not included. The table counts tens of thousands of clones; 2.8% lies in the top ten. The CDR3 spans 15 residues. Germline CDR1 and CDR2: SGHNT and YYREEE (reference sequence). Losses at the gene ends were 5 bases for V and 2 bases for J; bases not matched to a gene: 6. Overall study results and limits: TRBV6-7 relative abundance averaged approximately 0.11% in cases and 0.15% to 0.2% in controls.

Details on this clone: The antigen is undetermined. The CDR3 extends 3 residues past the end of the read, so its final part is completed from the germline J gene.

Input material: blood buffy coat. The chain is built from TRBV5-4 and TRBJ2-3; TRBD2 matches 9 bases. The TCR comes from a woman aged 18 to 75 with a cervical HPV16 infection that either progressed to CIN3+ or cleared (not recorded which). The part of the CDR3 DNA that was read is TGTGCCAGCAGGAAAATAGCGGGGGCCACAGATACG. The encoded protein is CASRKIAGATDT. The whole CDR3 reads CASRKIAGATDTQYF.